This T cell receptor (beta chain) was identified in a study of T cell responses to AZD1222 COVID-19 vaccine. Regarding this clone: Its specificity is unknown.

V shed 0 bases and J shed 0 bases, with 15 bases lying between them. Germline CDR1 reads GTSNPN; CDR2 reads SVGIG (reference sequence). The CDR3 has 18 amino acids. Measured with immunoSEQ multiplex PCR; TCRdb has only the in-frame clones, and not every one. The repertoire consists of some 99,000 clones, with more than 70% occurring once and the leading ten covering 4.4%. Regarding the study as a whole: Mostly white British, mostly female donors; authors suggested clonal diversity may be underestimated. Only after the peak T cell response were repertoires sampled.

This TCR came from an adult who received the AZD1222 COVID-19 vaccine. The specimen was peripheral blood, collected 28 days after the second AZD1222 dose. The chain joins TRBV30 to TRBJ1-6; D unresolved. CDR3 in amino acids: CAWSVQRHLSSYNSPLHF. The CDR3 DNA reads TGTGCCTGGAGTGTACAAAGGCACCTGAGCTCCTATAATTCACCCCTCCACTTT.